This T cell receptor (beta chain) was observed in a study of OX40 agonist ivuxolimab in advanced cancers. Turning to the overall study: Ivuxolimab, which targeted the costimulatory receptor OX40 (CD134), was an agonistic, fully human IgG2 monoclonal antibody. Intravenous ivuxolimab was administered to patients every 2 weeks at six dose levels: 0.01, 0.1, 0.3, 1.5, 3 and 10 mg/kg. Of the 52 patients in dose escalation, 19 had hepatocellular carcinoma, roughly 15 had melanoma, 9 had renal cell carcinoma and 9 had head and neck cancer. The dose-escalation cohort was about 83% male with a mean age of about 65 years, ranging from roughly 23 to 90. Prior anti-PD-1, anti-PD-L1 or anti-CTLA-4 therapy was permitted, and 40% of dose-escalation patients had received checkpoint inhibitors. Partial responses occurred in three dose-escalation patients: two with cutaneous melanoma and one with hepatocellular carcinoma. The point of sequencing TCRbeta in the periphery was to test whether ivuxolimab changed TCR sequence diversity and drove clonal T-cell expansion. The paper reports the monotherapy dose-escalation portion (N of about 47 patients) of the phase I ivuxolimab trial.

Genomic DNA was isolated from the sorted cells so that the TCRbeta CDR3 region could be sequenced. TCRbeta CDR3 regions were sequenced using the immunoSEQ Assay. TCRdb holds this immuneACCESS table with in-frame rearrangements only. Some clones are missing; in checked studies, unresolved V genes explain under half, and the rest has no known cause. The sample table shows some 28,000 clones, and 79% are seen once. 15% of the sample is in the top ten clones. As regards this clone: Its binding antigen is unknown. Base qualities are not at hand, and no much larger clone is one base apart.

Trimming takes 5 bases from V and 8 bases from J, and the germline ends sit 21 bases apart. The CDR3 spans 15 residues, from the cysteine through the phenylalanine. Only the CDR3 portion is preserved as DNA: 45 bases, with reading frame beginning at the first base. From a lookup of the germline V gene, CDR1 and CDR2 are MGHRA and YSYEKL. What the study reported, not specific to this receptor: In the 0.1-3.0 mg/kg groups, partial responders had among the lowest normalized peripheral clonal expansion, particularly in CD8+ T cells. Low levels of normalized T-cell clonal expansion were also seen in some nonresponding patients. The antigen specificity of the peripheral T cells that underwent clonal expansion was not determined. At doses from 0.1 to 3.0 mg/kg, clonal expansion was seen in both CD4+ and CD8+ blood T cells between baseline and week 6. After ivuxolimab, expanded clones were on average more numerous among CD8+ T cells than among CD4+ T cells.

The trial excluded patients who had a history of autoimmune disease or were on systemic immunosuppression. In every dose cohort, peripheral blood was drawn for TCR sequencing at baseline, cycle 4 day 1, and cycle 7 day 1. The samples were drawn from a first-in-human, open-label, multicenter phase I dose-escalation trial of ivuxolimab. Adults with locally advanced or metastatic melanoma, renal cell, hepatocellular, or head and neck squamous cell carcinoma were enrolled in the trial. CD4+ and CD8+ T cells were sorted separately from peripheral blood before TCR sequencing. The sequence is built from TRBV4-1 and TRBJ1-2; TRBD1 is a weak D gene call, 5 bases matching. The receptor comes from an adult with an advanced solid tumor such as melanoma, head and neck, liver or kidney cancer. This specimen was CD4+ or CD8+ T cells sorted from blood, taken in a trial of the OX40 agonist ivuxolimab. The bases read TGCGCCAGCAGCTCTTCACCTCAGGGAAATGTAGGCTACACCTTC. It specifies CASSSSPQGNVGYTF.